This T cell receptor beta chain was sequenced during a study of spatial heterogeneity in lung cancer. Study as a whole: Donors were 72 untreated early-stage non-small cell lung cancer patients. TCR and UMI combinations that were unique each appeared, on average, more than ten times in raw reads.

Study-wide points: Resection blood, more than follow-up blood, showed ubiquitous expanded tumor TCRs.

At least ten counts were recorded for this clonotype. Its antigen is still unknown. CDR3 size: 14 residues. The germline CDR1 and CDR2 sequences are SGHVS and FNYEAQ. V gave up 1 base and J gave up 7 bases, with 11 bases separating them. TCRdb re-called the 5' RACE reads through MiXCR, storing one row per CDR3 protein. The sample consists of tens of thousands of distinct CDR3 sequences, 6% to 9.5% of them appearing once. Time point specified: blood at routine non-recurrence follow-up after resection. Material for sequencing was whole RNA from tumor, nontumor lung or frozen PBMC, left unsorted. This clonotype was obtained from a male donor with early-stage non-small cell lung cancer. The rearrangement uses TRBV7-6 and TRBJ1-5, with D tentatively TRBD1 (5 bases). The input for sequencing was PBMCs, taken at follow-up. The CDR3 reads CASSLGPGPQPQHF. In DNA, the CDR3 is TGTGCCAGCAGCTTAGGGCCGGGACCCCAGCCCCAGCATTTT.